This is a list of T cell receptor beta chains from one sample in a study of T cell responses to AZD1222 COVID-19 vaccine. Data came from immunoSEQ multiplex PCR; TCRdb stores just in-frame clones and leaves some out. The sample lists tens of thousands of clones, around nine tenths occurring once. Sequencing used peripheral blood, obtained on day 0 of AZD1222 vaccination. The receptors come from an adult in good health. CDR3s include the opening cysteine and the closing phenylalanine or tryptophan. D genes are given only for firm matches. Only part of the rows carry a size: once, few, many, or a class if the clone is expanded.

j_call	clone_size	v_call	d_call	cdr3_length	cdr3_nt	cdr3_aa
TRBJ2-3	-	TRBV9	-	15	TGTGCCAGCAGCGCCGCCGGGGGGCTCTTGGATACGCAGTATTTT	CASSAAGGLLDTQYF
TRBJ2-7	-	TRBV19	-	14	TGTGCCAGTAGTATGGGGGGGGCCGACTACGAGCAGTACTTC	CASSMGGADYEQYF
TRBJ1-6	-	TRBV19	-	15	TGTGCCAGTAGTGCTCCTGGGGGGTACAATTCACCCCTCCACTTT	CASSAPGGYNSPLHF
TRBJ2-7	-	TRBV2	-	13	TGTGCCAGCAGTAAAGGGGGGGTACCCGAGCAGTACTTC	CASSKGGVPEQYF
TRBJ2-3	-	TRBV6-1	-	15	TGTGCCAGCAGTGAGTCAGCGGAGAGCACAGATACGCAGTATTTT	CASSESAESTDTQYF
TRBJ1-1	-	TRBV7-3	-	13	TGTGCCAGCAGTAGAGGGATGAACACTGAAGCTTTCTTT	CASSRGMNTEAFF
TRBJ2-3	-	TRBV18	-	15	TGTGCCAGCTCACCCTCCTGGGCGGGCACAGATACGCAGTATTTT	CASSPSWAGTDTQYF
TRBJ1-4	-	TRBV7-8	TRBD1	16	TGTGCCAGCAGCTACCTGACAGGGGGGCTTAATGAAAAACTGTTTTTT	CASSYLTGGLNEKLFF
TRBJ1-4	once	TRBV7-8	-	13	TGTGCCAGCAGCTCGAAGGCTAATGAAAAACTGTTTTTT	CASSSKANEKLFF
TRBJ2-1	-	TRBV27	TRBD2	17	TGTGCCAGCAGTTTAGGAGCGGGGGGACTTCCTTACAATGAGCAGTTCTTC	CASSLGAGGLPYNEQFF
TRBJ1-2	once	TRBV5-1	-	14	TGCGCCAGCAGCTGGGGGTCCCTGGGCTATGGCTACACCTTC	CASSWGSLGYGYTF
TRBJ1-2	-	TRBV6-5	TRBD1	15	TGTGCCAGCAGACACGGGACAGGGGTAGATTATGGCTACACCTTC	CASRHGTGVDYGYTF
TRBJ2-1	-	TRBV5-1	-	15	TGCGCCAGCAGCTTGGCCCTTAGCGGTCGTAATGAGCAGTTCTTC	CASSLALSGRNEQFF
TRBJ1-1	few	TRBV3-1/TRBV3-2	-	14	TGTGCCAGCAGCCTATACGGACAGAGCGCTGAAGCTTTCTTT	CASSLYGQSAEAFF
TRBJ2-4	-	TRBV3-1/TRBV3-2	-	14	TGTGCCAGCAGCCTTAATACAGCCAAAAACATTCAGTACTTC	CASSLNTAKNIQYF
TRBJ1-1	-	TRBV4-1	-	16	TGCGCCAGCAGCCCCTGGGCAGGGCTCATGAACACTGAAGCTTTCTTT	CASSPWAGLMNTEAFF
TRBJ2-5	-	TRBV7-2	-	15	TGTGCCAGCAGCTTAGATTTGCTAGCGAGGGGGACCCAGTACTTC	CASSLDLLARGTQYF
TRBJ1-5	-	TRBV19	-	14	TGTGCCAGTAGCCCGAGCGATAGCAATCAGCCCCAGCATTTT	CASSPSDSNQPQHF
TRBJ1-1	-	TRBV5-1	-	12	TGCGCCAGCAGCTTGGCCGGAGTGGGGCCTTTCTTT	CASSLAGVGPFF
TRBJ1-2	-	TRBV9	-	13	TGTGCCAGCAGAGCTGGGGGGGCGGATGGCTACACCTTC	CASRAGGADGYTF
TRBJ1-6	-	TRBV7-9	-	16	TGTGCCAGCAGCTTAACCACAGGTCCTGGTAATTCACCCCTCCACTTT	CASSLTTGPGNSPLHF
TRBJ1-2	-	TRBV4-2	TRBD1	14	TGTGCCAGCAGCTCAAGGCCGGACAGGGATGGCTACACCTTC	CASSSRPDRDGYTF